Below, 5 T cell receptor beta chains from the same sample are listed, as sequenced in a study of blood T cell repertoires in COVID-19. Here immunoSEQ multiplex PCR was the method, and the copy in TCRdb shows in-frame clones only, minus some. The table includes about 230,000 clones, just under 90% detected once. Sequences were obtained from PBMCs or T cells enriched from blood (not recorded which). All receptors derive from a woman aged 25 to 39 with acute COVID-19.

This chain joins TRBV15 and TRBJ2-4; tentative D call: TRBD2 (6 bases). Germline V CDR1 and CDR2: LNHNV, YYDKDF (reference sequence). The CDR3 contains 18 residues. Trimming stripped 7 bases from V and 1 base from J, with 23 bases between. The CDR3 loop reads CATKMAAGFSGAKNIQYF. CDR3 DNA sequence: TGTGCCACCAAAATGGCAGCGGGTTTCTCGGGTGCCAAAAACATTCAGTACTTC.

The V gene is TRBV11-2, the J gene TRBJ1-6; D gene uncertain. Trimming shortened V by 6 bases and J by 7 bases, and 4 bases separated the two germline ends. Germline V gene lookup returns CDR1 SGHAT and CDR2 FQNNGV. The CDR3 totals 11 residues. The CDR3 bases are TGTGCCAGCAGTGTAAATTCACCCCTCCACTTT. This codes for CASSVNSPLHF.

The rearrangement links TRBV30 to TRBJ2-1; D possibly corresponds to TRBD2 (7 bases). This CDR3 comprises 16 residues. The V end was cut by 8 bases, the J end by 8 bases, with 28 bases between. Germline V CDR1 and CDR2: GTSNPN, SVGIG (reference sequence). For the CDR3, the DNA is TGTGCCGGAAAACCCCCATGGGGGGGCCCTTATGATGAGCAGTTCTTC. Its protein product is CAGKPPWGGPYDEQFF.

The chain recombines TRBV28 with TRBJ1-5, with 8 positions matching TRBD1. J lost 2 bases, V lost 8 bases, and 14 bases had no gene match. The CDR3 totals 17 residues. The germline V gene encodes CDR1 MDHEN and CDR2 SYDVKM. The CDR3 sequence: CASAADRDRFGNQPQHF. The CDR3 coding sequence is TGTGCCAGCGCGGCGGACAGGGATCGTTTTGGCAATCAGCCCCAGCATTTT.

The chain recombines TRBV4-3 with TRBJ2-1, with D possibly TRBD1 on 6 matching bases. CDR1 and CDR2 (germline): LGHNA, YSLEER. Trimming removed 1 base from V and 9 bases from J, with 22 bases in between. CDR3 length: 17 amino acids. The CDR3 here is CASSQVRTGSAGSEQFF. CDR3 nucleotide sequence: TGCGCCAGCAGCCAAGTCAGAACAGGGAGTGCTGGTAGTGAGCAGTTCTTC.